The sequence of this T cell receptor (beta chain) was determined in a study of identical twins (dated by TCRdb to 2016 to 2017). For context, the study as a whole: To test whether fetal clonotypes persist, this study deep-sequenced TCR alpha and beta repertoires from monozygotic twins, from unrelated adults of various ages, and from cord blood. To rule out contamination, replicate twin experiments were performed at different times with different library preparation protocols. Overall results and qualifications from the work: Zero-insertion analyses could be partly confounded by invariant T cells such as MAIT and iNKT, though diverse VJ usage argued against such confounding for most clonotypes. Fewer insertions were carried by abundant cord blood beta clonotypes; a weaker similar trend was observed in young adult naive repertoires, while no such trend was observed in memory repertoires. Recombination models systematically underestimated out-of-frame TCR alpha sharing in monozygotic twins but agreed with sharing between unrelated individuals. Conclusions relied on cross-sectional statistical analysis, since the same donors could not be followed over many years. The excess sharing between twins in beta out-of-frame sequences was weaker because fewer shared sequences reduced the signal-to-noise ratio. Compared with coincidental sharing between unrelated individuals, out-of-frame TCR alpha sequences shared between twins had an excess of sequences with low generation probability.

The junction shows trimming of 3 bases on V and 0 bases on J, plus 9 bases between the germline ends. The CDR3, cysteine through phenylalanine, is 14 amino acids long. Only the CDR3 part of the read is kept: 42 bases, read in frame from the first base. The CDR1 and CDR2 encoded by the germline V gene are MNHNS and SASEGT. This clonotype was seen a handful of times. Its antigen is unknown. No base qualities exist here, and no much larger clone lies one base off it. Library generation was performed with 5' RACE. Data came from an Illumina HiSeq 2000. A universal primer binding site was introduced by template switching, and a unique molecular identifier was present in the final cDNA, enabling accurate counting of TCR cDNA molecules. Specific primers in the conserved constant-segment region were used to synthesize first-strand cDNA for the TCR alpha and beta chains. To control for contamination, every cDNA library carried two barcodes: a SMART-Mk sample barcode plus Illumina barcodes. TruSeq adapter sequences along with Illumina sample barcodes were introduced in two successive PCR steps. TCR alpha and beta cDNA libraries were sequenced on the Illumina HiSeq platform with custom primers. Under the source paper's analysis protocol: Raw reads were processed with MiGEC to extract unique molecular identifiers, and MiXCR was used to determine CDR3 positions. Recombination models were inferred per individual with the repgenHMM and IGoR tools using an EM algorithm. The analysis of shared clonotypes was done with the tcR package in R, with sharing normalized by the product of cloneset sizes. Out-of-frame nonproductive sequences were analyzed to study raw recombination free of thymic and clonal selection effects. The public reads were reprocessed in TCRdb via fastp at Q25 and MiXCR, keeping in-frame beta chains. Rows are combined by CDR3 protein, so each entry shows the most common genes and DNA. V and J calls and clone size were set by TCRdb, not the authors. A total of some 660,000 distinct CDR3 sequences appear in this sample, over 8.5% of them only once. The ten biggest clones cover around 0.98% of the sample.

Every donor in the study was a healthy Caucasian. The twin cohort consisted of three pairs of female monozygotic twins, all aged roughly 18 to 29 years. Peripheral blood mononuclear cells were used as the source from which RNA for TCR libraries was isolated. These data also formed part of another study, on yellow fever vaccine responses in identical twins. From the second report: According to the authors, the vaccine-induced T cell response in identical twins seemed to be partly convergent and partly specific to each individual. Focusing on identical twins, the study followed the T cell clones that responded to the vaccine, and did so with precision.

The rearrangement combines TRBV6-1 with TRBJ2-7; the D gene is unclear. Sequenced sample: PBMCs. This receptor was taken from a woman younger than 30 in good health. The CDR3 protein is CASSEQVNSYEQYF. The sequence in DNA is TGTGCCAGCAGTGAGCAGGTAAACTCCTACGAGCAGTACTTC.